What follows are 30 T cell receptor beta chains derived from one specimen sequenced in a study of cytomegalovirus exposure and HLA in healthy donors. Profiled with immunoSEQ multiplex PCR; TCRdb holds only in-frame clones, not every one. The sample yields some 130,000 clones, roughly 89% seen once. Sequencing was carried out using PBMCs. All receptors derive from a woman aged 18-29 years in good health and CMV-seronegative.

V usage is TRBV5-1 and J usage is TRBJ2-5; D is unresolved. The CDR3 length is 15 residues. Germline V lookup: CDR1 SGHRS, CDR2 YFSETQ. V lost 2 bases and J 1 base, leaving 12 bases between the germline ends. The CDR3 protein is CASSFGDTFQETQYF. CDR3 nucleotides: TGCGCCAGCAGCTTTGGAGATACATTCCAAGAGACCCAGTACTTC.

The chain is built from TRBV6-1 and TRBJ2-5; D not certain. Trimming shortened V by 2 bases and J by 5 bases, and 12 bases separated the two germline ends. CDR3 length: 14 amino acids. Germline values: CDR1 MNHNS, CDR2 SASEGT. The CDR3 sequence: CASSEMASGETQYF. In DNA, the CDR3 is TGTGCCAGCAGTGAAATGGCTAGTGGGGAGACCCAGTACTTC.

The rearrangement joins TRBV9 to TRBJ2-3; 10 positions match TRBD2. Germline CDR1 reads SGDLS; CDR2 reads YYNGEE. After removal of 0 bases from V and 2 bases from J, the junction contained 6 bases not matched to a gene. The CDR3 is made up of 17 amino acids. CDR3 in amino acids: CASSVVSSGGLTDTQYF. The CDR3 DNA sequence: TGTGCCAGCAGCGTAGTATCTAGCGGGGGCCTCACAGATACGCAGTATTTT.

The chain links TRBV18 to TRBJ1-4, with 7 bases that match TRBD1. Germline CDR1 and CDR2: KGHSH and LQKENI. After removal of 1 base from V and 7 bases from J, the junction contained 15 bases not matched to a gene. CDR3 length: 18 residues. The CDR3 DNA reads as TGTGCCAGCTCACCACGCCTGTCCTCAGGGGGTATTGGTGAAAAACTGTTTTTT. Translated, it gives CASSPRLSSGGIGEKLFF.

The rearrangement joins TRBV7-2 to TRBJ1-5; D is ambiguous. Germline V gene lookup returns CDR1 SGHTA and CDR2 FQGNSA. The CDR3 runs to 15 residues. The V end was cut by 1 base, the J end by 1 base, with 8 bases between. The CDR3 region is CASSLGASSNQPQHF. The CDR3 nucleotides read TGTGCCAGCAGCTTAGGAGCTAGCAGCAATCAGCCCCAGCATTTT. Using reference TRBV7-2 and TRBJ1-5 for the parts outside the CDR3, the full variable domain is GAGVSQSPSNKVTEKGKDVELRCDPISGHTALYWYRQSLGQGLEFLIYFQGNSAPDKSGLPSDRFSAERTGGSVSTLTIQRTQQEDSAVYLCASSLGASSNQPQHFGDGTRLSIL.

The chain joins TRBV18 to TRBJ1-1, with unresolved D. The CDR3 is 14 residues long. The V gene lost 4 bases and the J gene lost 5 bases, with 14 bases spanning the gap. The germline V gene encodes CDR1 KGHSH and CDR2 LQKENI. CDR3 nucleotide sequence: TGTGCCAGCTCACTCACCGAGGGCGGTACTGAAGCTTTCTTT. This encodes CASSLTEGGTEAFF.

The chain couples TRBV7-2 to TRBJ2-5, with D possibly TRBD2 on 6 matching bases. V shed 0 bases and J shed 0 bases, with 14 bases lying between them. Per germline, CDR1 SGHTA and CDR2 FQGNSA. This CDR3 has 17 amino acids. The CDR3 spells CASSLARSGSYQETQYF. For the CDR3, the DNA is TGTGCCAGCAGCTTAGCGCGTAGCGGCTCGTACCAAGAGACCCAGTACTTC.

This clone was observed once. The chain uses TRBV9 and TRBJ1-2; 7 nucleotides align to TRBD1. This CDR3 has 13 residues. The junction had 2 bases not matched to a gene; V was cut back by 5 bases and J by 1 base. Germline CDR1 reads SGDLS; CDR2 reads YYNGEE. In DNA, the CDR3 is TGTGCCAGCAGGCGGGACAGTAACTATGGCTACACCTTC. Translating gives CASRRDSNYGYTF.

This rearrangement joins TRBV5-8 to TRBJ1-3, with 7 bases that match TRBD1. From germline, CDR1 is SGHTS and CDR2 YDEGEE. J lost 3 bases, V lost 4 bases, and 10 bases had no gene match. CDR3 length equals 16 residues. CDR3 coding DNA: TGTGCCAGCAGCCTACAGGGGAGAGTATTTGGAAACACCATATATTTT. Amino acids: CASSLQGRVFGNTIYF.

A few counts support this clone. The chain uses TRBV4-1 and TRBJ2-7; no reliable D call. CDR3 length equals 14 residues. Germline V gene sequence: CDR1 MGHRA, CDR2 YSYEKL. Between the trimmed V and J ends, which lost 4 bases and 0 bases, there was a span of 10 bases. CDR3 nucleotide sequence: TGCGCCAGCAGCCCAGGTGTCGGCTCCTACGAGCAGTACTTC. This translates into CASSPGVGSYEQYF.

The rearrangement uses TRBV10-3 and TRBJ2-7; 7 positions match TRBD2. The V gene's germline CDR1 is ENHRY and CDR2 SYGVKD. Unmatched junction bases numbered 12, after V lost 0 bases and J lost 4 bases. This CDR3 has 17 residues. In nucleotides, the CDR3 is TGTGCCATCAGTGAGTCGGGAGGGGCGGCCCTAGGTTACGAGCAGTACTTC. Amino acid sequence: CAISESGGAALGYEQYF.

This clone was recorded once. CDR3 DNA: TGTGCCAGCCAGGGCAGAGCTTCTAACTATGGCTACACCTTC. Its protein is CASQGRASNYGYTF. The rearrangement joins TRBV2 to TRBJ1-2; maybe TRBD1 (5 bases). Germline lookup yields CDR1 SNHLY and CDR2 FYNNEI. The V gene lost 8 bases and the J gene lost 0 bases, with 13 bases spanning the gap. There are 14 residues in the CDR3. The full variable domain, in which reference TRBV2 and TRBJ1-2 provide the parts outside the CDR3, is EPEVTQTPSHQVTQMGQEVILRCVPISNHLYFYWYRQILGQKVEFLVSFYNNEISEKSEIFDDQFSVERPDGSNFTLKIRSTKLEDSAMYFCASQGRASNYGYTFGSGTRLTVV.

The V call is TRBV18, the J call TRBJ2-3; no clear D gene. This CDR3 comprises 13 residues. V was shortened by 0 bases and J by 6 bases, with 7 bases between the two germline ends. Germline values: CDR1 KGHSH, CDR2 LQKENI. CDR3 nucleotide sequence: TGTGCCAGCTCACCACCGTCTGAGGATACGCAGTATTTT. It yields the protein CASSPPSEDTQYF.

This chain connects TRBV6-5 to TRBJ2-1; TRBD2 is a possible D gene (6 bases). There are 15 residues in the CDR3. Germline V gene lookup returns CDR1 MNHEY and CDR2 SVGAGI. The V end lost 0 bases, the J end lost 6 bases, and 12 bases lay between the germline ends. The CDR3, as DNA: TGTGCCAGCAGTTACTCGCGACTAGGGCCCAATGAGCAGTTCTTC. Translating gives CASSYSRLGPNEQFF.

The rearrangement uses TRBV5-1 and TRBJ2-7, with D possibly TRBD2 on 5 matching bases. Germline V gene sequence: CDR1 SGHRS, CDR2 YFSETQ. With 1 base removed from V and 5 bases from J, the gap between germline ends came to 16 bases. The CDR3 runs to 15 residues. In DNA form, the CDR3 reads TGCGCCAGCAGCTTGCCTGGAAGCGGCCGGGACGAGCAGTACTTC. Protein: CASSLPGSGRDEQYF.

The chain employs TRBV5-8 and TRBJ2-1, with 7 positions matching TRBD2. CDR3 length: 14 amino acids. V lost 4 bases to trimming and J lost 4 bases; unmatched junction nucleotides: 5. Germline V CDR1 and CDR2: SGHTS, YDEGEE. CDR3: CASSLSGGYNEQFF. As DNA, the CDR3 is TGTGCCAGCAGCCTCTCGGGGGGTTACAATGAGCAGTTCTTC.

The V call is TRBV4-1, the J call TRBJ1-6; D gene unclear. Germline CDR1 is MGHRA and CDR2 is YSYEKL. Trimming took 3 bases from V and 7 from J, leaving 13 bases between them. The CDR3 consists of 15 residues. CDR3 sequence (DNA): TGCGCCAGCAGCCATCGGGCCTCGGGGAATTCACCCCTCCACTTT. It codes for CASSHRASGNSPLHF.

CDR3 nucleotides: TGCAGCGTTCAGCAGGGGGCAGGGTATGGCTACACCTTC. The encoded protein is CSVQQGAGYGYTF. The chain employs TRBV29-1 and TRBJ1-2, with 8 nucleotides matching TRBD1. This CDR3 is 13 amino acids long. The J segment lost 5 bases and the V segment lost 5 bases, leaving 7 bases of the junction unmatched. Germline lookup yields CDR1 SQVTM and CDR2 ANQGSEA.

The chain employs TRBV4-1 and TRBJ2-3; possible D gene TRBD1, 6 bases. Trimming removed 0 bases at V and 2 bases at J, with 12 bases between. CDR3 length equals 16 residues. The germline V gene encodes CDR1 MGHRA and CDR2 YSYEKL. The CDR3 loop reads CASSQDHGQFTDTQYF. The CDR3 DNA reads TGCGCCAGCAGCCAAGATCATGGACAGTTCACAGATACGCAGTATTTT.

The DNA of the CDR3 is TGTGCCAGCAGTCCCGGGACAAGGTCTTCACCCCTCCACTTT. Translation gives CASSPGTRSSPLHF. The chain links TRBV28 to TRBJ1-6, with D possibly matching TRBD1 (6 bases). V lost 5 bases, J lost 9 bases, and 14 bases lay in between. CDR1 and CDR2 from the germline V gene are MDHEN and SYDVKM. The CDR3 runs to 14 residues.

This clone is a singleton in its sample. The rearrangement joins TRBV9 to TRBJ2-1, with 11 bases fitting TRBD2. CDR1 and CDR2 from the germline V gene are SGDLS and YYNGEE. Trimming at V came to 0 bases and at J to 4 bases, leaving 0 bases not matched to a gene. The CDR3 runs to 15 residues. CDR3 nucleotides: TGTGCCAGCAGCGTAGTAGCGGGGGGGTACAATGAGCAGTTCTTC. Protein sequence: CASSVVAGGYNEQFF.

This sequence joins TRBV5-6 and TRBJ1-6, with D uncertain. The CDR3 covers 15 residues. CDR1 SGHDT and CDR2 YYEEEE come from the germline V gene. Trimming took 1 base from V and 3 from J, leaving 8 bases between them. The CDR3 region has the DNA TGTGCCAGCAGCTTGCGAGGGAACTATAATTCACCCCTCCACTTT. It specifies CASSLRGNYNSPLHF. The full variable domain, completed using reference TRBV5-6 and TRBJ1-6, is DAGVTQSPTHLIKTRGQQVTLRCSPKSGHDTVSWYQQALGQGPQFIFQYYEEEERQRGNFPDRFSGHQFPNYSSELNVNALLLGDSALYLCASSLRGNYNSPLHFGNGTRLTVT.

The chain joins TRBV7-6 to TRBJ1-3; D may be TRBD1 (6 bases). CDR3 length: 16 residues. From germline, CDR1 is SGHVS and CDR2 FNYEAQ. The ends were cut back, 5 bases at V and 8 bases at J, with 22 bases in the middle. The CDR3 reads CASSTPWGGTRDTIYF. Written as DNA, the CDR3 is TGTGCCAGCAGCACCCCGTGGGGGGGCACTCGGGACACCATATATTTT.

The chain uses TRBV7-2 and TRBJ1-1; D perhaps matches TRBD1 (5 bases). This CDR3 is 16 amino acids long. Per germline, CDR1 SGHTA and CDR2 FQGNSA. V was cut by 1 base and J by 4 bases, with 16 bases left in between. The CDR3 spells CASSLGPPWGGTEAFF. The CDR3 region has the DNA TGTGCCAGCAGCTTAGGACCCCCGTGGGGCGGCACTGAAGCTTTCTTT.

The V call is TRBV2, the J call TRBJ2-7, with 8 bases that match TRBD1. Trimming took 8 bases from V and 9 from J; bases not matched to a gene: 12. This CDR3 spans 13 amino acids. Germline lookup yields CDR1 SNHLY and CDR2 FYNNEI. The CDR3 nucleotides are TGTGCCAGCGGGGGACAGGTCGTTGAGGGGCAGTACTTC. It encodes CASGGQVVEGQYF.

The gene calls are TRBV11-2 and TRBJ2-1, with 10 bases that match TRBD2. The germline V gene has CDR1 SGHAT and CDR2 FQNNGV. V dropped 4 bases and J dropped 6; count of bases not matched to a gene: 6. The CDR3 covers 15 residues. DNA of the CDR3: TGTGCCAGCAGCTCACCGGGACTAGCGTTCAATGAGCAGTTCTTC. This gives the protein CASSSPGLAFNEQFF.

The chain employs TRBV4-2 and TRBJ2-7, with D possibly TRBD1 on 5 matching bases. V shed 6 bases and J shed 1 base, with 10 bases lying between them. The CDR3 is made up of 13 amino acids. Germline values: CDR1 LGHNA, CDR2 YNFKEQ. CDR3 nucleotide sequence: TGTGCCAGCAGTCTAGGGGAATCCTACGAGCAGTACTTC. Protein sequence: CASSLGESYEQYF.

The CDR3: CASTNYAGSSGNTIYF. The CDR3 DNA reads TGTGCCAGTACCAATTACGCGGGTTCTTCTGGAAACACCATATATTTT. This chain uses TRBV19 with TRBJ1-3; no clear D gene. Germline lookup yields CDR1 LNHDA and CDR2 SQIVND (reference sequence). The V and J ends lost 7 bases and 1 base respectively, with 17 bases between them. The CDR3 totals 16 residues.

This sequence joins TRBV27 and TRBJ2-1, with a tentative D call TRBD1 (5 bases). V was pared by 0 bases and J by 3 bases, with 12 bases between. The CDR3 is made up of 16 amino acids. Germline assignment: CDR1 MNHEY and CDR2 SMNVEV (reference sequence). CDR3 protein: CASSLSVSRDYNEQFF. The CDR3 nucleotides are TGTGCCAGCAGTTTATCGGTCTCCAGGGACTACAATGAGCAGTTCTTC.

The rearrangement links TRBV4-1 to TRBJ2-1; 12 bases line up with TRBD2. The ends lost 0 bases at V and 7 bases at J; junction bases unmatched: 7. Germline CDR1 MGHRA, CDR2 YSYEKL. This CDR3 has 17 residues. The CDR3 nucleotides read TGCGCCAGCAGCCAAGATCCTAGCGGGGGGGTTGTGAATGAGCAGTTCTTC. Its translation is CASSQDPSGGVVNEQFF.